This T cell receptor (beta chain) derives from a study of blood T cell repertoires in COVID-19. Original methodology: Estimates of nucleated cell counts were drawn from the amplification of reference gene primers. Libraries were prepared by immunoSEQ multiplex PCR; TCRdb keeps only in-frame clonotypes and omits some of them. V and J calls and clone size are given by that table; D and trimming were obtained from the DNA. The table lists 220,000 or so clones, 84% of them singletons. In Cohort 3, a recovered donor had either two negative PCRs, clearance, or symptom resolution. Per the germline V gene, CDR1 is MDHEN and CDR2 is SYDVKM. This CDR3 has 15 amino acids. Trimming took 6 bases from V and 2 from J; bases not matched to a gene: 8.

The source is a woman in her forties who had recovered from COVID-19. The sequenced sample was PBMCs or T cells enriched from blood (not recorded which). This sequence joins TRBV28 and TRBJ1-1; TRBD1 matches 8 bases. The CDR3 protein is CASRTQGVGNTEAFF. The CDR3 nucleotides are TGTGCCAGCAGAACACAGGGGGTGGGTAACACTGAAGCTTTCTTT. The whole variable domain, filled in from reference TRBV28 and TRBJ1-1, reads DVKVTQSSRYLVKRTGEKVFLECVQDMDHENMFWYRQDPGLGLRLIYFSYDVKMKEKGDIPEGYSVSREKKERFSLILESASTNQTSMYLCASRTQGVGNTEAFFGQGTRLTVV.